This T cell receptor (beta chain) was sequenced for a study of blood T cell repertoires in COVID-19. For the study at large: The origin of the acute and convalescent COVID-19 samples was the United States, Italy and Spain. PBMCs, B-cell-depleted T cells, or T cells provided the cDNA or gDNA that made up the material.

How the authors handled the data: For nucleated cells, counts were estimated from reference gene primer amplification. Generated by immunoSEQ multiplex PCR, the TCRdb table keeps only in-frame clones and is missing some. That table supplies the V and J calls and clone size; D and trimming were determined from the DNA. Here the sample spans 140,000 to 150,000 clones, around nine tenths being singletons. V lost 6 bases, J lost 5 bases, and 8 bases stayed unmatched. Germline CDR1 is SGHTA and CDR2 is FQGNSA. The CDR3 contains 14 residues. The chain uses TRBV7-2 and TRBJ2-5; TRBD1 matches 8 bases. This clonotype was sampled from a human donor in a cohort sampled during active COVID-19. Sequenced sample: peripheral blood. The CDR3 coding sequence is TGTGCCAGCAGTAAGGACAGGGTGGGGGAGACCCAGTACTTC. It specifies CASSKDRVGETQYF.